Following are 16 T cell receptor beta chains from one sample sequenced in a study of blood T cells in healthy people across ages. With a J-beta primer mix and a sample-barcoded 5' primer, a second PCR ran roughly 6 to 11 cycles. TCRdb analysed the 5' RACE reads with MiXCR anew, one entry per CDR3 protein. The sample lists approximately 810,000 distinct CDR3 sequences, under 40% occurring once. Source material: blood. All receptors derive from a young man in good health.

This clonotype has more than one count but fewer than ten. This sequence joins TRBV7-2 and TRBJ2-1; D is uncertain. This CDR3 is built from 15 residues. Trimming pared 2 bases from V and 14 bases from J, leaving 22 bases between. Germline V CDR1 and CDR2: SGHTA, FQGNSA. The CDR3, as DNA: TGTGCCAGCAGCTTACTTCAAGGGATGCAAGCTAGAGAGTTCTTC. It encodes CASSLLQGMQAREFF.

This chain links TRBV5-1 with TRBJ2-1; 7 positions agree with TRBD2. Germline lookup yields CDR1 SGHRS and CDR2 YFSETQ. The CDR3 runs to 15 residues. With V trimmed by 3 bases and J by 8 bases, 11 bases remained unmatched. CDR3 in DNA: TGCGCCAGCAGCTGGGGGAGGGAACTCCCAGATGAGCAGTTCTTC. It codes for CASSWGRELPDEQFF.

This chain connects TRBV4-3 to TRBJ1-1, with no clear D. V shed 0 bases and J shed 1 base, with 15 bases lying between them. The CDR3 is 17 residues long. CDR1 is LGHNA, CDR2 YSLEER, per germline. For the CDR3, the DNA is TGCGCCAGCAGCCAAGATAGGCTGGGGTTTTCGAACACTGAAGCTTTCTTT. Translation: CASSQDRLGFSNTEAFF.

In regard to this clonotype: This likely reflects a read error, since a far larger clone is one base away. The chain joins TRBV4-3 to TRBJ2-3; no definite D call. The CDR3 runs to 12 residues. Germline CDR1 LGHNA, CDR2 YSLEER. DNA for the CDR3: TGCACCAGCAGCCTGGTCGCAGATACGCAGTATTTT. This codes for CTSSLVADTQYF.

The rearrangement joins TRBV9 to TRBJ2-1; weak D call: TRBD2 (7 bases). The V end lost 4 bases, the J end lost 10 bases, and 24 bases lay between the germline ends. This CDR3 spans 16 amino acids. From germline, CDR1 is SGDLS and CDR2 YYNGEE. In DNA form, the CDR3 reads TGTGCCAGCAGCTCTAGCGTAAAGGCGGGGGCAGGCGAGCAGTTCTTC. Amino acids: CASSSSVKAGAGEQFF. Supplemented by reference TRBV9 and TRBJ2-1, the full variable domain reads DSGVTQTPKHLITATGQRVTLRCSPRSGDLSVYWYQQSLDQGLQFLIQYYNGEERAKGNILERFSAQQFPDLHSELNLSSLELGDSALYFCASSSSVKAGAGEQFFGPGTRLTVL.

V and J are TRBV7-9 and TRBJ1-5; D uncertain. Germline V CDR1 and CDR2: SEHNR, FQNEAQ (reference sequence). The CDR3 extends over 16 amino acids. Trimming stripped 5 bases from V and 2 bases from J, with 16 bases between. In nucleotides, the CDR3 is TGTGCCAGCAGCCCAAGCGGGGTCGGACGCAATCAGCCCCAGCATTTT. Its translation is CASSPSGVGRNQPQHF.

The chain employs TRBV5-1 and TRBJ2-1; 10 bases map to TRBD2. V was clipped by 4 bases and J by 5 bases; unmatched bases: 6. CDR1 and CDR2 from the germline V gene are SGHRS and YFSETQ. There are 15 residues in the CDR3. CDR3 protein: CASSTPSGGHNEQFF. DNA of the CDR3: TGCGCCAGCAGCACTCCTAGCGGGGGCCACAATGAGCAGTTCTTC.

This clonotype occurred a few times. V is TRBV2 and J is TRBJ1-2, with 8 bases identical to TRBD1. Per the germline V gene, CDR1 is SNHLY and CDR2 is FYNNEI. The CDR3 consists of 12 residues. Unmatched junction bases numbered 5, after V lost 8 bases and J lost 6 bases. Written as DNA, the CDR3 is TGTGCCAGCGAGGACAGGGTCCATGGCTACACCTTC. This sequence encodes CASEDRVHGYTF.

V gene TRBV4-3 combines with J gene TRBJ2-3; 13 bases line up with TRBD2. The CDR3 spans 20 residues. The J segment lost 2 bases and the V segment lost 0 bases, leaving 11 bases of the junction unmatched. The V gene's germline CDR1 is LGHNA and CDR2 YSLEER. CDR3: CASSQDRALAGGGYTDTQYF. The CDR3 DNA follows: TGCGCCAGCAGCCAAGATCGTGCACTAGCGGGGGGGGGATACACAGATACGCAGTATTTT.

The chain has TRBV7-9 and TRBJ1-2; TRBD1 matches 7 bases. V trimming: 5 bases; J trimming: 4 bases; junction bases outside the gene matches: 10. The CDR3 is 15 amino acids. Looked up from germline, CDR1 is SEHNR and CDR2 is FQNEAQ (reference sequence). DNA for the CDR3: TGTGCCAGCAGCCCCTATTCGTGGGACAGCTATGGCTACACCTTC. It is translated as CASSPYSWDSYGYTF.

This rearrangement joins TRBV28 to TRBJ2-3; 10 positions agree with TRBD2. After removal of 3 bases from V and 2 bases from J, the junction contained 5 bases not matched to a gene. The germline V gene encodes CDR1 MDHEN and CDR2 SYDVKM. This CDR3 comprises 16 residues. The CDR3 DNA follows: TGTGCCAGCAGTTTTTGGACTAGCGGAACCACAGATACGCAGTATTTT. It is translated as CASSFWTSGTTDTQYF.

The chain recombines TRBV29-1 with TRBJ1-2; 9 nucleotides match TRBD1. Germline V gene sequence: CDR1 SQVTM, CDR2 ANQGSEA. The junction had 9 bases not matched to a gene; V was cut back by 7 bases and J by 3 bases. CDR3 size: 14 residues. The CDR3 loop is CSAYTGGEDYGYTF. DNA of the CDR3: TGCAGCGCTTATACAGGGGGCGAAGACTATGGCTACACCTTC.

This clonotype has a handful of counts. Sequence at one end of the junction differs from germline and may be a read error. The chain links TRBV7-7 to TRBJ2-3; no definite D call. The germline V gene has CDR1 SSHAT and CDR2 FNYEAQ (reference sequence). The CDR3 sequence is 16 residues long. The CDR3 sequence: CASSLELGGRTDTQYF. CDR3 coding DNA: TGTGCTAGCAGCTTAGAATTGGGCGGACGCACAGATACGCAGTATTTT.

The rearrangement uses TRBV20-1 and TRBJ2-1; D ambiguous. The tail of the sequence fits TRBJ2-7 better, so the J call may be wrong. The CDR3 is 14 amino acids. In germline, CDR1 is DFQATT, CDR2 SNEGSKA (reference sequence). DNA for the CDR3: TGCAGTGCTAGACCCAGGAACCTTTACAATGAGCAGTACTTC. Its protein is CSARPRNLYNEQYF.

This clonotype was picked up a small number of times. The chain carries TRBV5-4 and TRBJ2-1; D call uncertain. Per the germline V gene, CDR1 is SGHNT and CDR2 is YYREEE (reference sequence). V lost 1 base and J lost 8, with 7 bases in between. CDR3 length: 12 amino acids. CDR3 residues: CASSLQEDEQFF. For the CDR3, the DNA is TGTGCCAGCAGCTTGCAAGAGGATGAGCAGTTCTTC.

The chain carries TRBV20-1 and TRBJ1-2; 7 bases are a match to TRBD1. With 5 bases clipped from V and 0 bases from J, the junction kept 18 bases outside the gene matches. CDR3 length equals 18 residues. Per the germline V gene, CDR1 is DFQATT and CDR2 is SNEGSKA (reference sequence). This CDR3 reads CSASLLQGTRGANYGYTF. CDR3 nucleotides: TGCAGTGCTTCACTCCTACAGGGGACCAGAGGCGCTAACTATGGCTACACCTTC.